Listed here are 10 T cell receptor beta chains from one sample, sequenced in a study of cytomegalovirus exposure and HLA in healthy donors. The primer mix had 60 Vbeta and 13 Jbeta primers. The data were produced by immunoSEQ multiplex PCR, yet TCRdb's version contains in-frame clones alone and is incomplete. Of over 200,000 clones listed, 80% to 90% are singletons. Sequencing was performed on PBMCs. All receptors come from a woman under 30 in good health and CMV-seronegative.

The chain couples TRBV18 to TRBJ2-1, with TRBD1 matching 7 bases. The CDR3 is made up of 12 amino acids. Trimming cost V 3 bases and J 8 bases; bases outside gene matches: 1. Germline V CDR1 and CDR2: KGHSH, LQKENI. This CDR3 is CASSPQGDEQFF. DNA of the CDR3: TGTGCCAGCTCACCCCAGGGGGATGAGCAGTTCTTC.

V usage is TRBV5-1 and J usage is TRBJ2-7; TRBD2 might be the D (6 bases). Deletions cut 3 bases from V and 7 bases from J, with 17 bases between. CDR1 SGHRS and CDR2 YFSETQ come from the germline V gene. The CDR3 consists of 14 residues. The CDR3 DNA follows: TGCGCCAGCAGCTATGATATAGCGGTTGGGGAGCAGTACTTC. This translates into CASSYDIAVGEQYF.

The chain employs TRBV19 and TRBJ1-1; TRBD1 is a possible D gene (5 bases). CDR3 length: 14 residues. Germline-derived CDR1 and CDR2 are LNHDA and SQIVND (reference sequence). Trimming shortened V by 3 bases and J by 3 bases, and 11 bases separated the two germline ends. The CDR3: CASSMGLGDTEAFF. CDR3 nucleotide sequence: TGTGCCAGTAGTATGGGTTTAGGGGACACTGAAGCTTTCTTT.

The chain is built from TRBV5-1 and TRBJ2-5; the D gene is possibly TRBD2 (5 bases). Deletions cut 3 bases from V and 5 bases from J, with 11 bases between. Per the germline V gene, CDR1 is SGHRS and CDR2 is YFSETQ. The length of the CDR3 is 13 residues. In DNA form, the CDR3 reads TGCGCCAGCAGCTATCGGGGAGCGGAGACCCAGTACTTC. Translated: CASSYRGAETQYF.

V is TRBV6-5 and J is TRBJ2-7; a weak D match, TRBD2 (5 bases). CDR3 length: 16 amino acids. V shed 3 bases and J shed 3 bases, with 18 bases lying between them. The germline V gene encodes CDR1 MNHEY and CDR2 SVGAGI. CDR3 in amino acids: CASSYTYGERFYEQYF. CDR3 bases: TGTGCCAGCAGTTATACCTACGGGGAACGCTTCTACGAGCAGTACTTC.

V is TRBV4-3 and J is TRBJ1-3; D gene ambiguous. Deletions cut 2 bases from V and 0 bases from J, with 17 bases between. Germline V gives CDR1 LGHNA, CDR2 YSLEER. The CDR3 spans 18 residues. This chain's CDR3 is CASSQTSVPVSSGNTIYF. The DNA of the CDR3 is TGCGCCAGCAGCCAAACCTCCGTTCCAGTCTCCTCTGGAAACACCATATATTTT.

As to this clone: At one end the junction does not follow the germline gene, possibly because of a read error. This chain connects TRBV7-9 to TRBJ2-1, with a tentative D call TRBD2 (5 bases). This CDR3 comprises 16 residues. Germline-derived CDR1 and CDR2 are SEHNR and FQNEAQ (reference sequence). CDR3 protein: CSSSELDYRSYNEQFF. The CDR3 DNA sequence: TGTTCCAGCAGCGAACTAGACTACCGCTCCTACAATGAGCAGTTCTTC.

The gene calls are TRBV7-9 and TRBJ2-4; TRBD2 matches at 7 bases. Per the germline V gene, CDR1 is SEHNR and CDR2 is FQNEAQ (reference sequence). Unmatched junction bases numbered 3, after V lost 1 base and J lost 6 bases. The CDR3 runs to 14 residues. The CDR3 here is CASSLGGGGNIQYF. As DNA, the CDR3 is TGTGCCAGCAGCTTAGGTGGGGGGGGAAACATTCAGTACTTC.

J is TRBJ2-7 and V is TRBV13; a possible D gene is TRBD1 (6 bases). Trimming left V 4 bases short and J 0 bases short, with 13 bases between. The germline V gene encodes CDR1 PRHDT and CDR2 FYEKMQ (reference sequence). The CDR3 is made up of 15 amino acids. The CDR3 region is CASSSNRESSYEQYF. CDR3 DNA: TGTGCCAGCAGCTCGAACAGGGAAAGCTCCTACGAGCAGTACTTC.

The rearrangement uses TRBV30 and TRBJ2-3; TRBD2 matches at 9 bases. The trim removed 8 bases at V and 3 bases at J, leaving 9 bases unmatched. The CDR3 covers 14 residues. Germline V lookup: CDR1 GTSNPN, CDR2 SVGIG (reference sequence). CDR3 sequence reads: CAGGRLAGTDTQYF. For the CDR3, the DNA is TGTGCCGGAGGGCGGCTAGCGGGAACAGATACGCAGTATTTT.